This entry is about one T cell receptor (beta chain). This record belongs to a study of T cells in localized non-small cell lung cancer. Here immunoSEQ multiplex PCR was the method, and the copy in TCRdb shows in-frame clones only, minus some. The sample yields approximately 60,000 clones, roughly nine tenths seen once. The sequence came from a woman aged 40-70 years with stage I lung adenocarcinoma. This sample comprised peripheral blood, obtained before any cancer treatment.

CDR3 amino acids: CASSLVEGIEGYTF. The DNA of the CDR3 is TGTGCCAGCAGCTTAGTGGAGGGGATTGAGGGCTACACCTTC. The rearrangement uses TRBV7-2 and TRBJ1-2, with D perhaps TRBD1 (5 bases). Trimming removed 1 base from V and 8 bases from J, with 14 bases in between. The CDR3 is made up of 14 amino acids. Germline CDR1 SGHTA, CDR2 FQGNSA.